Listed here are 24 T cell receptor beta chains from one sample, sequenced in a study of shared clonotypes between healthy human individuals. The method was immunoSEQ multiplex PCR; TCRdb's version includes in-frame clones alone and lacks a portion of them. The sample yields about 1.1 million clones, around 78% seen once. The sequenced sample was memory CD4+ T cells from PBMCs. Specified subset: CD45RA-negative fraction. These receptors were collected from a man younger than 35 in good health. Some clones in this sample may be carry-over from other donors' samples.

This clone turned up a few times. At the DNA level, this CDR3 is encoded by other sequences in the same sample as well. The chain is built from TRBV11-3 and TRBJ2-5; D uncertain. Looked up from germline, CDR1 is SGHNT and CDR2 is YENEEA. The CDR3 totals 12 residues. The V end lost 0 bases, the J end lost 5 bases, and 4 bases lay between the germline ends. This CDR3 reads CASSLEGETQYF. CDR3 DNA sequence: TGTGCCAGCAGCTTAGAGGGGGAGACCCAGTACTTC.

CDR3 DNA: TGTGCCAGCAGCTATGGAGGGGTCTTCTCCTACGAGCAGTACTTC. The encoded protein is CASSYGGVFSYEQYF. This chain connects TRBV5-6 to TRBJ2-7; possible D gene TRBD2, 6 bases. CDR1 and CDR2 from the germline V gene are SGHDT and YYEEEE. Trimming cost V 3 bases and J 0 bases, with 13 bases left between them. The length of the CDR3 is 15 residues.

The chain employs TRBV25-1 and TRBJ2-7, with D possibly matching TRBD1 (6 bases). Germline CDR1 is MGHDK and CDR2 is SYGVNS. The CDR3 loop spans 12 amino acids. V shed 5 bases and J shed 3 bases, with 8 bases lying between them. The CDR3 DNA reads TGTGCCAGCAGTAGAGGGGGCTACGAGCAGTACTTC. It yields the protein CASSRGGYEQYF.

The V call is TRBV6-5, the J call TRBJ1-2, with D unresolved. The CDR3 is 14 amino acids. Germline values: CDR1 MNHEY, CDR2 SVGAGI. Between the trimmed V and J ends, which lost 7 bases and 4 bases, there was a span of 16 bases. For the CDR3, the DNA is TGTGCCAGCACCACGAAAGGCAGGTTCTATGGCTACACCTTC. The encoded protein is CASTTKGRFYGYTF.

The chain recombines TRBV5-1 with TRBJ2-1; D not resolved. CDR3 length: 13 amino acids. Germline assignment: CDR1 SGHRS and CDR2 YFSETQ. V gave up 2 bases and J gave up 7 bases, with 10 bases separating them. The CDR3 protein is CASSFPLRNEQFF. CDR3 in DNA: TGCGCCAGCAGCTTCCCCCTCCGGAATGAGCAGTTCTTC.

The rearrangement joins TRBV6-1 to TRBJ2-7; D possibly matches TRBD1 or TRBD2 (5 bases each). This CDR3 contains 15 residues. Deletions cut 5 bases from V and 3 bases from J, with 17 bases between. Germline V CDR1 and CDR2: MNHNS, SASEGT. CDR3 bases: TGTGCCAGCAGTCTCCAGAGTGGGGGTGGCTACGAGCAGTACTTC. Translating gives CASSLQSGGGYEQYF.

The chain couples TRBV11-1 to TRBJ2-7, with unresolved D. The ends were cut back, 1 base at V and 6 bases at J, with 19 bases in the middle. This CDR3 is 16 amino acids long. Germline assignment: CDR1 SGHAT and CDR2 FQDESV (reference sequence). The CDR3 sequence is CASSLEYHPTAGEQYF. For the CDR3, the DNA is TGTGCCAGCAGCTTAGAATACCACCCCACCGCCGGCGAGCAGTACTTC. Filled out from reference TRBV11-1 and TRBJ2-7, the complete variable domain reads EAEVAQSPRYKITEKSQAVAFWCDPISGHATLYWYRQILGQGPELLVQFQDESVVDDSQLPKDRFSAERLKGVDSTLKIQPAELGDSAMYLCASSLEYHPTAGEQYFGPGTRLTVT.

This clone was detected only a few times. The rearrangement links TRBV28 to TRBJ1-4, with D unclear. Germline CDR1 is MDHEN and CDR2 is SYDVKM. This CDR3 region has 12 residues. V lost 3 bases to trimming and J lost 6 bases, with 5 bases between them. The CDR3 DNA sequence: TGTGCCAGCAGTTTCTTTGATGAAAAACTGTTTTTT. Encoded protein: CASSFFDEKLFF.

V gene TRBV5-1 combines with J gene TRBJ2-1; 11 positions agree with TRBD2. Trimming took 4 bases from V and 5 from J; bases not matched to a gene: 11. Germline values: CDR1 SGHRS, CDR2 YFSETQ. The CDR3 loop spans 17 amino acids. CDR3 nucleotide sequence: TGCGCCAGCAGCCGATCATCCGGGACTAGCGGAAACAATGAGCAGTTCTTC. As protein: CASSRSSGTSGNNEQFF. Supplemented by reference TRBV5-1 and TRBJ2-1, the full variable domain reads KAGVTQTPRYLIKTRGQQVTLSCSPISGHRSVSWYQQTPGQGLQFLFEYFSETQRNKGNFPGRFSGRQFSNSRSEMNVSTLELGDSALYLCASSRSSGTSGNNEQFFGPGTRLTVL.

The CDR3 protein is CASSPRGSRGNEQFF. The DNA of the CDR3 is TGTGCCAGCAGCCCAAGGGGGTCCCGGGGAAATGAGCAGTTCTTC. The V gene is TRBV28, the J gene TRBJ2-1; D is possibly TRBD1 (6 bases). Germline values: CDR1 MDHEN, CDR2 SYDVKM. The length of the CDR3 is 15 residues. V gave up 6 bases and J gave up 7 bases, with 19 bases separating them. The whole variable domain, remainder taken from reference TRBV28 and TRBJ2-1, is DVKVTQSSRYLVKRTGEKVFLECVQDMDHENMFWYRQDPGLGLRLIYFSYDVKMKEKGDIPEGYSVSREKKERFSLILESASTNQTSMYLCASSPRGSRGNEQFFGPGTRLTVL.

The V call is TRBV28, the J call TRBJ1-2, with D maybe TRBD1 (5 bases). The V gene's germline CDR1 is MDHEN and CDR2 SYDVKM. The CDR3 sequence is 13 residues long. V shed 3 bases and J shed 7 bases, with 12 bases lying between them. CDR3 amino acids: CASSFSGQGGYTF. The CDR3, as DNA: TGTGCCAGCAGTTTTTCAGGTCAGGGTGGCTACACCTTC.

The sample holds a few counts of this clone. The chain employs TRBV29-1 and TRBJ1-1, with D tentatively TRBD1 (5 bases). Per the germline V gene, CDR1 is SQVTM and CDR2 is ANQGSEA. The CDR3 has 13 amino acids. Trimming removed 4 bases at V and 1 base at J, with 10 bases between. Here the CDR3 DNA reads TGCAGCGTTGTGAACAGGCAGAACACTGAAGCTTTCTTT. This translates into CSVVNRQNTEAFF.

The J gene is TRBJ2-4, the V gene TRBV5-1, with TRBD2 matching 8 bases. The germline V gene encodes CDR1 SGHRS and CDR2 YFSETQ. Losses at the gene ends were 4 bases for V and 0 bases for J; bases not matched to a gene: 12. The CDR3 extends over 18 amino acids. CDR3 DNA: TGCGCCAGCAGCATCGGACTAGCAGATACTTTAGCCAAAAACATTCAGTACTTC. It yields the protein CASSIGLADTLAKNIQYF.

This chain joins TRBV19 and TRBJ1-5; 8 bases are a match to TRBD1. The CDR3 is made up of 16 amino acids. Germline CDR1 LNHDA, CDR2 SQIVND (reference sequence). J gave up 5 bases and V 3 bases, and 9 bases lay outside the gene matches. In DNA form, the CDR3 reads TGTGCCAGTAGTATTTCGGGCAGGGGGCGCGATCAGCCCCAGCATTTT. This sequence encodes CASSISGRGRDQPQHF. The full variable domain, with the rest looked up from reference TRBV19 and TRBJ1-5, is DGGITQSPKYLFRKEGQNVTLSCEQNLNHDAMYWYRQDPGQGLRLIYYSQIVNDFQKGDIAEGYSVSREKKESFPLTVTSAQKNPTAFYLCASSISGRGRDQPQHFGDGTRLSIL.

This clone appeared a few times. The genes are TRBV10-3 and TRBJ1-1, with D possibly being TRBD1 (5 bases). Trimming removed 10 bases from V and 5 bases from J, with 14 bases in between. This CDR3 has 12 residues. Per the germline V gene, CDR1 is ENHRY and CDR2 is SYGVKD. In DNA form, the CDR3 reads TGTGCCACCCAGGGCCAGGAGACTGAAGCTTTCTTT. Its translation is CATQGQETEAFF.

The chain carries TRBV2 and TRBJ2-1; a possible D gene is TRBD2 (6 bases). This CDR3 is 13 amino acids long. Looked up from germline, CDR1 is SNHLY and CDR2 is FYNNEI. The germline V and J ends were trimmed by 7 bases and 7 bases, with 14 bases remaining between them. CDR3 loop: CASKVEGLNEQFF. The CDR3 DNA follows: TGTGCCAGCAAGGTGGAGGGGTTGAATGAGCAGTTCTTC.

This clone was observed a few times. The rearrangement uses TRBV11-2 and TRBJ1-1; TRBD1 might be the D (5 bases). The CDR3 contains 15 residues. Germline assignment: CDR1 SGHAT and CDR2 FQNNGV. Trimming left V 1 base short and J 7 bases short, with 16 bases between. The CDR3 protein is CASSLGLGRVGEAFF. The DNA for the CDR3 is TGTGCCAGCAGCTTAGGTCTGGGCAGGGTTGGTGAAGCTTTCTTT. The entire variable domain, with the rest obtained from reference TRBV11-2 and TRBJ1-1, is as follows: EAGVAQSPRYKIIEKRQSVAFWCNPISGHATLYWYQQILGQGPKLLIQFQNNGVVDDSQLPKDRFSAERLKGVDSTLKIQPAKLEDSAVYLCASSLGLGRVGEAFFGQGTRLTVV.

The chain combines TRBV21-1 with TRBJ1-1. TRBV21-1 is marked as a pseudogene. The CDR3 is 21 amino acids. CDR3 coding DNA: TGTGCCAGCATCCTACCCCAGACGGGTCTGGGCAGGAAATGCATGAACACTGAAGCTTTCTTT. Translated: CASILPQTGLGRKCMNTEAFF.

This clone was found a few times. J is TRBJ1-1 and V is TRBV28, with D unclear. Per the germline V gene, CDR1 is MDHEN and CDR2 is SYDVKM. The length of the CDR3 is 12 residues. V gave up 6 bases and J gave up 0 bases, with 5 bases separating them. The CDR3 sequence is CASRSVNTEAFF. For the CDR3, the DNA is TGTGCCAGCAGATCCGTGAACACTGAAGCTTTCTTT.

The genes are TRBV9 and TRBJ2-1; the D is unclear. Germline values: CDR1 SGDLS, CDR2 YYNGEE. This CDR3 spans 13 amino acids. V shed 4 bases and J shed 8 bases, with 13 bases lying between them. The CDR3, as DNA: TGTGCCAGCAGCCCACCCAGTGTGGATGAGCAGTTCTTC. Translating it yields CASSPPSVDEQFF.

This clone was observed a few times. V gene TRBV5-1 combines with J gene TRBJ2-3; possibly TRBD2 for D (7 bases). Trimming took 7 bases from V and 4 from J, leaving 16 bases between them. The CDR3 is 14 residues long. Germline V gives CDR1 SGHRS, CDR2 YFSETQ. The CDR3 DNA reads TGCGCCAGCGCCGAAGGGGGAGGGGCAGATACGCAGTATTTT. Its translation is CASAEGGGADTQYF. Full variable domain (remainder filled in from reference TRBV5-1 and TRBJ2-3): KAGVTQTPRYLIKTRGQQVTLSCSPISGHRSVSWYQQTPGQGLQFLFEYFSETQRNKGNFPGRFSGRQFSNSRSEMNVSTLELGDSALYLCASAEGGGADTQYFGPGTRLTVL.

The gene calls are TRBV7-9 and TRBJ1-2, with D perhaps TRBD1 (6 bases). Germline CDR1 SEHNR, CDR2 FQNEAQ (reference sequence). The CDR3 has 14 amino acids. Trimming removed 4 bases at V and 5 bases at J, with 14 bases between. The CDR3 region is CASSSDTGRYGYTF. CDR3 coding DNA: TGTGCCAGCAGCTCGGATACAGGGCGGTATGGCTACACCTTC.

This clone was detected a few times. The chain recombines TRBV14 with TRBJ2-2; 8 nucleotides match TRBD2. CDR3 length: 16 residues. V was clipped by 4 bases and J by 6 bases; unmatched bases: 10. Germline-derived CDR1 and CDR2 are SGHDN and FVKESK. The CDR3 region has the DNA TGTGCCAGCAGCCCACTATTTAGCGGGGCGGCCGGGGAGCTGTTTTTT. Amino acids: CASSPLFSGAAGELFF.

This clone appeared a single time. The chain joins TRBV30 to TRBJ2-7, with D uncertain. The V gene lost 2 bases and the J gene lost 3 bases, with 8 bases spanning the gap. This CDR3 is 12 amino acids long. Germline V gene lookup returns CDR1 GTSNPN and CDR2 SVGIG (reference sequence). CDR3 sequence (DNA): TGTGCCTGGAGTCCGCGCAGCTACGAGCAGTACTTC. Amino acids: CAWSPRSYEQYF.